The TCR beta chain under discussion was sequenced for a study of vaccination effects on CD4 cells after COVID-19. About the research overall: They grew under 2.5 million PBMC in each well, adding around 10 IU/ml IL-2 and 8.5 to 10 ug/ml peptides. Overall study results and limits: Sampling in the study covered few convalescent patients and included no early post-infection timepoints. Clonal contraction was marked in infection- and vaccine-induced clones late after vaccination.

At the end of 9 to 11 days of culture, CD4+ T cells were isolated. The vaccine given was either BNT162b2 or mRNA-1273, in two doses. TCRdb's copy holds only in-frame clones and misses some; the assay was immunoSEQ multiplex PCR. The sample holds more than 60,000 clones, 74% seen once. The sample holds one count of this clone. What it recognizes is unknown. CDR1 SGHNT and CDR2 YENEEA come from the germline V gene. The V segment lost 8 bases and the J segment 7 bases; nucleotides outside the gene matches: 10. This CDR3 is built from 15 residues. This receptor was obtained from a human donor who received a COVID-19 vaccine. Sequencing used CD4+ T cells from PBMCs cultured without peptide, obtained after COVID-19 vaccination. J is TRBJ1-4 and V is TRBV11-3; TRBD1 matches at 10 bases. In DNA, the CDR3 is TGTGCCAGCGCCCCTGGCGGGACAGGGGTTGAAAAACTGTTTTTT. This codes for CASAPGGTGVEKLFF.